This TCR beta chain was profiled in a study of T-cell reconstitution after alpha-beta-depleted transplantation in children. Unique molecular identifiers were built into the TCRbeta library. TCRdb re-analysed the PCR reads in MiXCR, keeping a single row per CDR3 protein. The table shows about 110,000 distinct CDR3 sequences, with 5% to 8% occurring only once. This clonotype occurred a few times. Antigen: not known. Findings and caveats of the study: Several hundred graft clones that had expanded were reportedly the source of alpha-beta T cells about two months after transplant. Once a year had passed after transplant, T-cell counts and diversity came mostly from newly produced T cells.

Trimming stripped 6 bases from V and 3 bases from J, with 18 bases between. The germline V gene has CDR1 SQVTM and CDR2 ANQGSEA. The CDR3 consists of 14 residues. The source is a male patient between 2 and 15 years old who had a stem cell transplant for acute lymphoblastic leukemia, so the T cells may come from the graft donor. The chain recombines TRBV29-1 with TRBJ2-7; the D call may be TRBD1 or TRBD2 (5 bases each). The specimen was PBMCs, mostly from graft donor cells, collected 360 days after TCRalphabeta/CD19-depleted stem cell transplant. DNA of the CDR3: TGCAGCGTCAGGGACCCTGGGAGCCACTACGAGCAGTACTTC. Amino acids: CSVRDPGSHYEQYF.